Detailed here is one T cell receptor (beta chain). This CDR3 has 17 amino acids. Trimming at V came to 1 base and at J to 5 bases, leaving 9 bases not matched to a gene. Per the germline V gene, CDR1 is SGHTA and CDR2 is FQGNSA. This sample stems from a study of CD8+CD57+ T cells in acquired aplastic anemia. The template used for profiling TCR beta VDJ and CDR3 was genomic DNA. MiXCR, applied by TCRdb to the reads, yields one record per CDR3 protein. Here the sample spans about 190,000 distinct CDR3 sequences, less than 65% being singletons. This sequence originates from a human donor with severe aplastic anemia or a healthy control (not recorded which). The material sequenced was sorted CD4+, CD8+, or CD8+CD57+ T cells (not recorded which) from PBMCs. The genes are TRBV7-2 and TRBJ2-5; 11 positions match TRBD2. The CDR3 is CASSLVSSGGIGETQYF. In DNA, the CDR3 is TGTGCCAGCAGCTTAGTATCTAGCGGGGGGATCGGGGAGACCCAGTACTTC.